The source of this T cell receptor beta chain is a study of blood T cell repertoires in COVID-19. Study at large: Collection of acute and convalescent COVID-19 samples took place in the United States, Italy and Spain. The analysed material was cDNA or gDNA that came from T cells, B-cell-depleted T cells, or PBMCs.

The protocol was immunoSEQ multiplex PCR, while the TCRdb copy is restricted to in-frame clones and leaves out a portion. Of 80,000 or so clones listed, around 91% are singletons. The sequencing input was peripheral blood. This sequence originates from a woman in her forties or fifties in a cohort sampled during active COVID-19.

The CDR3 coding sequence is TGTGCCAGCAGCGTAGAAGCGGAACAAGAGACCCAGTACTTC. Its protein product is CASSVEAEQETQYF. This chain links TRBV9 with TRBJ2-5; TRBD2 might be the D (5 bases). V lost 0 bases and J 2 bases, leaving 8 bases between the germline ends. Germline CDR1 reads SGDLS; CDR2 reads YYNGEE. This CDR3 has 14 amino acids.